Listed here are 24 T cell receptor beta chains from one sample, sequenced in a study of T cell responses to AZD1222 COVID-19 vaccine. Produced via immunoSEQ multiplex PCR; TCRdb's table is partial and in-frame only. Here the sample spans some 130,000 clones, about 89% being singletons. The sequencing here drew on peripheral blood, taken 28 days after the second AZD1222 dose. These receptors all stem from an adult who received the AZD1222 COVID-19 vaccine.

This clone was seen once. The chain recombines TRBV3-1 (or the pseudogene TRBV3-2) with TRBJ1-6; D is undetermined. The germline V gene encodes CDR1 LGHDT and CDR2 YNNKEL (reference sequence). The CDR3 is 15 residues long. The germline V and J ends were trimmed by 0 bases and 7 bases, with 10 bases remaining between them. The CDR3 here is CASSQDTTRNSPLHF. The DNA for the CDR3 is TGTGCCAGCAGCCAAGACACTACAAGGAATTCACCCCTCCACTTT.

V usage is TRBV5-4 and J usage is TRBJ1-6; 7 bases match TRBD1. V dropped 4 bases and J dropped 9; count of bases not matched to a gene: 7. The length of the CDR3 is 14 residues. Germline CDR1 reads SGHNT; CDR2 reads YYREEE (reference sequence). The CDR3 sequence is CASSARQGGSPLHF. Written as DNA, the CDR3 is TGTGCCAGCAGCGCCAGACAGGGTGGTTCACCCCTCCACTTT.

The chain joins TRBV5-1 to TRBJ1-1, with 8 nucleotides matching TRBD1. The CDR3 spans 15 residues. Germline CDR1 is SGHRS and CDR2 is YFSETQ. Trimming at V came to 4 bases and at J to 3 bases, leaving 8 bases not matched to a gene. The CDR3 loop reads CASSTGQGVDTEAFF. The CDR3 bases are TGCGCCAGCAGCACAGGACAGGGAGTAGACACTGAAGCTTTCTTT.

The V gene is TRBV6-5, the J gene TRBJ1-2; weak D call: TRBD1 (6 bases). CDR3 length equals 12 residues. The V gene's germline CDR1 is MNHEY and CDR2 SVGAGI. The ends were cut back, 10 bases at V and 3 bases at J, with 12 bases in the middle. The CDR3 region is CANGGQDYGYTF. For the CDR3, the DNA is TGTGCCAATGGGGGGCAAGACTATGGCTACACCTTC.

This CDR3 reads CASSLDYGSYEQYF. As DNA, the CDR3 is TGCGCCAGCAGCTTGGACTATGGCTCCTACGAGCAGTACTTC. This rearrangement joins TRBV5-1 to TRBJ2-7; D remains ambiguous. Germline CDR1 SGHRS, CDR2 YFSETQ. The CDR3 spans 14 residues. Deletions cut 0 bases from V and 0 bases from J, with 7 bases between.

This chain joins TRBV11-2 and TRBJ1-2, with a weak D call TRBD1 (6 bases). The V gene's germline CDR1 is SGHAT and CDR2 FQNNGV. The CDR3 is 16 amino acids. Trimming cost V 3 bases and J 0 bases, with 14 bases left between them. CDR3 DNA sequence: TGTGCCAGCAGCTTGCCACGACAGGCTCCTAACTATGGCTACACCTTC. Translated: CASSLPRQAPNYGYTF.

The chain uses TRBV7-2 and TRBJ1-5, with TRBD1 as a possible D gene (6 bases). In germline, CDR1 is SGHTA, CDR2 FQGNSA. V was clipped by 2 bases and J by 7 bases, with 9 bases between them. CDR3 length equals 13 residues. CDR3 in amino acids: CASSLNREQPQHF. CDR3 nucleotide sequence: TGTGCCAGCAGCTTAAACAGGGAACAGCCCCAGCATTTT.

The genes are TRBV21-1 and TRBJ2-1; the DNA was not compared with TRBD2, the D call given in the table. TRBV21-1 is a recognized pseudogene. The CDR3 totals 16 residues. CDR3 protein: CASRSPWTLSYNEQFF. In DNA form, the CDR3 reads TGTGCCAGCAGGAGCCCCTGGACTCTCTCCTACAATGAGCAGTTCTTC.

V and J are TRBV18 and TRBJ1-5, with D unclear. The V gene lost 2 bases and the J gene lost 0 bases, with 5 bases spanning the gap. This CDR3 region has 14 residues. Germline CDR1 and CDR2: KGHSH and LQKENI. Here the CDR3 DNA reads TGTGCCAGCTCACCAAGGTTTAGCAATCAGCCCCAGCATTTT. Its translation is CASSPRFSNQPQHF.

This clone was seen just once. The rearrangement joins TRBV18 to TRBJ1-1, with 7 bases fitting TRBD1. Losses at the gene ends were 4 bases for V and 1 base for J; bases not matched to a gene: 9. The length of the CDR3 is 16 residues. Germline values: CDR1 KGHSH, CDR2 LQKENI. The CDR3 spells CASSLKDRVTNTEAFF. DNA of the CDR3: TGTGCCAGCTCACTTAAAGACAGGGTGACGAACACTGAAGCTTTCTTT.

This chain uses TRBV12-3 or TRBV12-4 with TRBJ1-1; no reliable D call. V shed 3 bases and J shed 3 bases, with 8 bases lying between them. This CDR3 has 13 residues. CDR3 residues: CASSFDLYTEAFF. CDR3 DNA sequence: TGTGCCAGCAGTTTTGATCTCTACACTGAAGCTTTCTTT.

CDR3 sequence reads: CASSKAPPGDTEAFF. As DNA, the CDR3 is TGTGCCAGCAGCAAAGCCCCCCCTGGGGACACTGAAGCTTTCTTT. The chain employs TRBV21-1 and TRBJ1-1. TRBV21-1 is assigned pseudogene status. The CDR3 totals 15 residues.

CDR3 in amino acids: CAISEPSGKAGSRNNEQFF. CDR3 sequence (DNA): TGTGCCATCAGTGAGCCCTCGGGGAAGGCCGGATCCAGGAACAATGAGCAGTTCTTC. V usage is TRBV10-3 and J usage is TRBJ2-1; maybe TRBD2 (5 bases). Germline values: CDR1 ENHRY, CDR2 SYGVKD. This CDR3 is built from 19 residues. Trimming stripped 2 bases from V and 5 bases from J, with 25 bases between.

The CDR3 is CASGSLPSGSYNEQFF. The CDR3 nucleotides are TGTGCCAGCGGGTCCCTCCCAAGCGGCTCCTACAATGAGCAGTTCTTC. The chain is built from TRBV2 and TRBJ2-1, with a tentative D call TRBD2 (5 bases). V shed 8 bases and J shed 0 bases, with 17 bases lying between them. The V gene's germline CDR1 is SNHLY and CDR2 FYNNEI. There are 16 residues in the CDR3.

The genes are TRBV7-2 and TRBJ2-7, with 14 bases matching TRBD2. Trimming cost V 5 bases and J 5 bases; bases outside gene matches: 11. This CDR3 is built from 17 residues. Germline V gene lookup returns CDR1 SGHTA and CDR2 FQGNSA. DNA of the CDR3: TGTGCCAGCAGCCCCCGGACTAGCGGGGGGTATTCCCACGAGCAGTACTTC. Encoded protein: CASSPRTSGGYSHEQYF.

The chain joins TRBV6-1 to TRBJ2-7; D not resolved. Germline assignment: CDR1 MNHNS and CDR2 SASEGT. The CDR3 runs to 11 residues. V lost 5 bases and J lost 3, with 5 bases in between. The CDR3 loop is CASSSYYEQYF. CDR3 DNA: TGTGCCAGCAGTTCCTACTACGAGCAGTACTTC.

This CDR3 reads CASSYSRTGGAFF. The CDR3 nucleotides read TGTGCCAGCAGTTACTCAAGGACAGGGGGAGCTTTCTTT. The gene calls are TRBV6-5 and TRBJ1-1, with 10 bases fitting TRBD1. Germline trimming cut 0 bases from V and 10 bases from J; bases unmatched to any gene: 2. The germline gives CDR1 MNHEY, CDR2 SVGAGI. This CDR3 contains 13 residues.

J is TRBJ1-5 and V is TRBV5-1; a possible D gene is TRBD1 (6 bases). Trimming removed 3 bases from V and 4 bases from J, with 14 bases in between. CDR3 length equals 15 residues. Germline CDR1 reads SGHRS; CDR2 reads YFSETQ. The CDR3 bases are TGCGCCAGCAGCTCCGGGGGGGGCCCAAATCAGCCCCAGCATTTT. The encoded protein is CASSSGGGPNQPQHF.

The rearrangement uses TRBV4-1 and TRBJ1-5; D unresolved. Germline assignment: CDR1 MGHRA and CDR2 YSYEKL. Trimming left V 4 bases short and J 0 bases short, with 13 bases between. This CDR3 has 16 residues. The CDR3 bases are TGCGCCAGCAGCCCGGCCGTTGGGGATAGCAATCAGCCCCAGCATTTT. Translated: CASSPAVGDSNQPQHF.

The chain employs TRBV6-5 and TRBJ1-5; TRBD1 matches at 7 bases. Germline CDR1 MNHEY, CDR2 SVGAGI. This CDR3 region has 15 residues. With V trimmed by 6 bases and J by 3 bases, 8 bases remained unmatched. CDR3 loop: CASSPWDSTNQPQHF. The CDR3 DNA is TGTGCCAGCAGCCCCTGGGACAGCACCAATCAGCCCCAGCATTTT.

V gene TRBV18 combines with J gene TRBJ2-1, with D perhaps matching TRBD2 (5 bases). The CDR3 loop spans 15 amino acids. Per germline, CDR1 KGHSH and CDR2 LQKENI. V lost 0 bases and J 5 bases, leaving 11 bases between the germline ends. The CDR3 loop is CASSPPGSRDNEQFF. The DNA for the CDR3 is TGTGCCAGCTCACCACCTGGGTCGCGGGACAATGAGCAGTTCTTC.

The chain joins TRBV6-2 or TRBV6-3 to TRBJ1-1; no reliable D call. Trimming took 0 bases from V and 7 from J, leaving 3 bases between them. CDR3 size: 11 residues. Germline values: CDR1 MNHEY, CDR2 SVGEGT. The CDR3 region is CASSYSSEAFF. CDR3 DNA sequence: TGTGCCAGCAGTTACTCAAGTGAAGCTTTCTTT.

The chain recombines TRBV18 with TRBJ1-2; D might be TRBD1 (5 bases). V lost 1 base and J 5 bases, leaving 11 bases between the germline ends. From germline, CDR1 is KGHSH and CDR2 LQKENI. The CDR3 contains 14 residues. CDR3 protein: CASSPLDGGYGYTF. As DNA, the CDR3 is TGTGCCAGCTCACCACTGGACGGGGGATATGGCTACACCTTC.

The rearrangement joins TRBV30 to TRBJ2-5; D may correspond to TRBD1 or TRBD2 (6 bases each). Germline CDR1 is GTSNPN and CDR2 is SVGIG (reference sequence). The CDR3 spans 15 residues. Trimming cost V 0 bases and J 5 bases, with 16 bases left between them. The CDR3 nucleotides read TGTGCCTGGAGTGTTGGACGGGGGCAGGGGGAGACCCAGTACTTC. Protein sequence: CAWSVGRGQGETQYF.